This paragraph covers one T cell receptor (beta chain) sequence. Its antigen remains unknown. This sample stems from a study of identical twins. It was template switching that added a universal primer site, and there were unique molecular identifiers on the cDNA. Using its own MiXCR run on the 5' RACE reads, TCRdb lists one record per CDR3 protein. Among hundreds of thousands of distinct CDR3 sequences listed, around 8.3% were seen once. Study-level points and caveats: Out-of-frame sharing of TCR alpha in monozygotic twins was underestimated by models. The presence of invariant MAIT and iNKT cells could partly confound analyses of zero-insertion sequences.

V lost 1 base, J lost 7 bases, and 6 bases stayed unmatched. Germline assignment: CDR1 MGHDK and CDR2 SYGVNS. This CDR3 is built from 16 residues. Another study also made use of these data, one on yellow fever vaccine responses in identical twins. From that second work: Twins reportedly appeared to share part of their vaccine T cell response while keeping part individual.

The chain carries TRBV25-1 and TRBJ2-2; 10 bases are shared with TRBD2. The sample taken for sequencing was PBMCs. The sequence was collected from a woman between 18 and 29 years old in good health. CDR3 sequence (DNA): TGTGCCAGCAGTGAATCACAGCGGGGGGGCGTCGGGGAGCTGTTTTTT. Translating it yields CASSESQRGGVGELFF.